These 19 T cell receptor beta chains share one sample of origin, sequenced in a study of T cells in Graves' hyperthyroidism and ophthalmopathy. RNA transcripts provided the source from which TCR beta CDR3 regions were amplified. A first-round RT-PCR of the TCR CDR3 used the HTBI primer set. One entry per CDR3 protein, called by TCRdb with MiXCR from the multiplex PCR reads. The sample consists of about 600,000 distinct CDR3 sequences, roughly 15% of them appearing once. Specimen: blood. These receptors were collected from a woman between 40 and 50 years old with Graves' ophthalmopathy.

The table lists this clonotype with many counts. V gene TRBV7-8 combines with J gene TRBJ1-2, with D maybe TRBD1 (5 bases). Per the germline V gene, CDR1 is SGHVS and CDR2 is FQNEAQ. The CDR3 has 15 amino acids. The germline V and J ends were trimmed by 5 bases and 8 bases, with 21 bases remaining between them. CDR3 in DNA: TGTGCCAGCAGCATTCAGGGTTTAGACGTTCGCGGCTACACCTTC. The encoded protein is CASSIQGLDVRGYTF. Complete variable domain (other parts from reference TRBV7-8 and TRBJ1-2): GAGVSQSPRYKVAKRGQDVALRCDPISGHVSLFWYQQALGQGPEFLTYFQNEAQLDKSGLPSDRFFAERPEGSVSTLKIQRTQQEDSAVYLCASSIQGLDVRGYTFGSGTRLTVV.

The sample holds many counts of this clonotype. This sequence joins TRBV30 and TRBJ2-3; D unclear. Germline lookup yields CDR1 GTSNPN and CDR2 SVGIG (reference sequence). This CDR3 contains 11 residues. V lost 3 bases and J lost 4, with 5 bases in between. The CDR3 loop reads CAWSTADTQYF. The CDR3 nucleotides read TGTGCCTGGAGCACAGCAGATACGCAGTATTTT.

The table lists this clonotype with many counts. V and J are TRBV2 and TRBJ2-7; no definite D call. Germline V gives CDR1 SNHLY, CDR2 FYNNEI. Between the trimmed V and J ends, which lost 5 bases and 3 bases, there was a span of 11 bases. CDR3 length: 13 residues. DNA for the CDR3: TGTGCCAGCAGTCGTTCGTCGCGCTACGAGCAGTACTTC. Translation: CASSRSSRYEQYF.

This clonotype was seen ten or more times. V and J are TRBV6-1 and TRBJ2-1; D call uncertain. Trimming removed 4 bases at V and 4 bases at J, with 11 bases between. CDR3 length: 14 residues. CDR1 is MNHNS and CDR2 is SASEGT in the germline V gene. The CDR3 DNA reads TGTGCCAGCAGTGTTCCCGTTGAGTACAATGAGCAGTTCTTC. Its protein is CASSVPVEYNEQFF.

This clonotype was observed at least ten times. The chain couples TRBV20-1 to TRBJ2-7; TRBD2 matches 11 bases. In germline, CDR1 is DFQATT, CDR2 SNEGSKA (reference sequence). J was trimmed by 4 bases and V by 3 bases; bases with no gene match: 2. The CDR3 loop spans 13 amino acids. The CDR3 nucleotides are TGCAGTGCTAGGAGACTAGCGGGATACGAGCAGTACTTC. Its translation is CSARRLAGYEQYF.

The CDR3 here is CASASPMGPVSGYTF. CDR3 sequence (DNA): TGTGCCAGCGCCAGTCCGATGGGGCCGGTTTCTGGCTACACCTTC. The V and J genes are TRBV28 and TRBJ1-2; D possibly corresponds to TRBD1 (5 bases). This CDR3 is built from 15 residues. The V end was cut by 8 bases, the J end by 7 bases, with 23 bases between. CDR1 is MDHEN and CDR2 is SYDVKM in the germline V gene.

This clonotype was counted at least ten times. This chain links TRBV2 with TRBJ2-7; possible D gene TRBD1, 6 bases. Germline CDR1 and CDR2: SNHLY and FYNNEI. Trimming shortened V by 6 bases and J by 5 bases, and 29 bases separated the two germline ends. CDR3 length equals 18 residues. CDR3 in amino acids: CASSPGAVRLTLYHEQYF. DNA for the CDR3: TGTGCCAGCAGCCCAGGGGCCGTCAGACTTACCTTATACCACGAGCAGTACTTC.

The chain combines TRBV28 with TRBJ2-5; 7 nucleotides agree with TRBD1. Per germline, CDR1 MDHEN and CDR2 SYDVKM. V shed 3 bases and J 3 bases; nucleotides not matched to a gene: 13. This CDR3 is 17 amino acids long. The CDR3 protein is CASSFTPGTVSKETQYF. DNA for the CDR3: TGTGCCAGCAGTTTCACCCCCGGGACAGTATCAAAAGAGACCCAGTACTTC.

This rearrangement joins TRBV28 to TRBJ1-2; D perhaps matches TRBD1 (5 bases). V was shortened by 5 bases and J by 4 bases, with 17 bases between the two germline ends. In germline, CDR1 is MDHEN, CDR2 SYDVKM. The CDR3 covers 15 residues. CDR3 sequence reads: CASSPGPPRAYGYTF. CDR3 DNA sequence: TGTGCCAGCAGTCCCGGTCCCCCCAGGGCCTATGGCTACACCTTC.

J is TRBJ1-2 and V is TRBV4-1, with D unclear. CDR3 length: 16 amino acids. Trimming took 1 base from V and 4 from J, leaving 16 bases between them. The germline V gene has CDR1 MGHRA and CDR2 YSYEKL. CDR3 DNA sequence: TGCGCCAGCAGCCAAGCTCGCCTCGGAGAAGTCTATGGCTACACCTTC. This encodes CASSQARLGEVYGYTF.

CDR3 sequence: CASSYSPPGDYNEQFF. The CDR3 DNA is TGTGCCAGCAGTTACTCGCCCCCTGGGGACTACAATGAGCAGTTCTTC. The rearrangement uses TRBV6-5 and TRBJ2-1; D is undetermined. The CDR3 is 16 residues long. V lost 0 bases, J lost 3 bases, and 12 bases lay in between. Germline lookup yields CDR1 MNHEY and CDR2 SVGAGI.

The V gene is TRBV6-2 or TRBV6-3, the J gene TRBJ2-7, with 10 bases lining up with TRBD2. Unmatched junction bases numbered 3, after V lost 2 bases and J lost 5 bases. The germline CDR1 and CDR2 sequences are MNHEY and SVGEGT. This CDR3 comprises 14 residues. CDR3 region: CASSYLAGANEQYF. CDR3 DNA sequence: TGTGCCAGCAGTTACCTAGCGGGAGCAAACGAGCAGTACTTC.

Ten or more counts support this clonotype. The genes are TRBV6-2 or TRBV6-3 and TRBJ1-1, with unresolved D. CDR1 is MNHEY, CDR2 SVGEGT, per germline. This CDR3 has 12 amino acids. V was shortened by 6 bases and J by 4 bases, with 9 bases between the two germline ends. CDR3 region: CASSRLATEAFF. The CDR3 bases are TGTGCCAGCAGCCGGCTGGCCACTGAAGCTTTCTTT.

This clonotype was recorded a few times. This sequence joins TRBV4-1 and TRBJ2-7; D possibly matches TRBD1 or TRBD2 (5 bases each). The CDR3 covers 13 residues. The V end was cut by 1 base, the J end by 6 bases, with 10 bases between. CDR1 is MGHRA and CDR2 is YSYEKL in the germline V gene. The CDR3 here is CASSQGGVSEQYF. CDR3 bases: TGCGCCAGCAGCCAAGGAGGGGTCAGCGAGCAGTACTTC.

The rearrangement uses TRBV9 and TRBJ1-2, with TRBD1 matching over 7 bases. CDR1 is SGDLS, CDR2 YYNGEE, per germline. The CDR3 covers 13 residues. The junction had 3 bases not matched to a gene; V was cut back by 4 bases and J by 3 bases. CDR3 nucleotide sequence: TGTGCCAGCAGCAAGGGGGCTGACTATGGCTACACCTTC. It yields the protein CASSKGADYGYTF.

This clonotype turned up a few times. The chain uses TRBV28 and TRBJ2-7, with a tentative D call TRBD2 (5 bases). This CDR3 region has 13 residues. Per the germline V gene, CDR1 is MDHEN and CDR2 is SYDVKM. The V end was cut by 5 bases, the J end by 3 bases, with 11 bases between. Here the CDR3 reads CASSLPEGYEQYF. CDR3 sequence (DNA): TGTGCCAGCAGTCTCCCCGAGGGCTACGAGCAGTACTTC.

The chain carries TRBV7-2 and TRBJ2-1; D call uncertain. V dropped 1 base and J dropped 7 bases, with 8 bases sitting between them. This CDR3 is built from 13 residues. Germline values: CDR1 SGHTA, CDR2 FQGNSA. CDR3 protein: CASSLGARNEQFF. The CDR3 DNA reads TGTGCCAGCAGCTTAGGGGCAAGAAATGAGCAGTTCTTC.

In its sample, this clonotype was seen many times. The chain uses TRBV6-1 and TRBJ2-5, with 13 bases matching TRBD2. This CDR3 has 16 residues. Germline V gene lookup returns CDR1 MNHNS and CDR2 SASEGT. Losses at the gene ends were 3 bases for V and 1 base for J; bases not matched to a gene: 2. CDR3 sequence (DNA): TGTGCCAGCAGTGACTGGACTAGCGGGAGCCAAGAGACCCAGTACTTC. It translates to CASSDWTSGSQETQYF.

This sequence joins TRBV7-9 and TRBJ2-3; 7 bases match TRBD2. Germline assignment: CDR1 SEHNR and CDR2 FQNEAQ (reference sequence). The trim removed 1 base at V and 2 bases at J, leaving 9 bases unmatched. The CDR3 length is 17 residues. The CDR3 reads CASSLEGLAAFTDTQYF. For the CDR3, the DNA is TGTGCCAGCAGCTTAGAGGGTCTAGCGGCATTCACAGATACGCAGTATTTT.